This T cell receptor beta chain was captured by sequencing in a study of blood T cell repertoires in COVID-19. About the research overall: Specimens from acute and convalescent COVID-19 originated in the United States, Italy and Spain.

The CDR3 is made up of 12 amino acids. The ends were cut back, 2 bases at V and 7 bases at J, with 7 bases in the middle. Germline CDR1 reads KGHDR; CDR2 reads SFDVKD. Participant age was about 18 to 89 years, and participants resided in about 25 US areas. Assignment of participants to cohorts was predicated upon participant-reported clinical history. This clone was seen only once. In the study's own analysis: Estimation of nucleated cell counts was performed using reference gene primer amplification. The method was immunoSEQ multiplex PCR; TCRdb's version includes in-frame clones alone and lacks a portion of them. V and J calls and clone size follow that table, whereas D and trimming were derived from the DNA. The data show approximately 250,000 clones, about 90% seen once.

The sequenced material came from PBMCs or T cells enriched from blood (not recorded which). The chain combines TRBV24-1 with TRBJ1-1; D call uncertain. The clonotype was recovered from a woman aged 25 to 39 with acute COVID-19. The CDR3, as DNA: TGTGCCACCAGTGATTATGTTAATGAAGCTTTCTTT. This translates into CATSDYVNEAFF.